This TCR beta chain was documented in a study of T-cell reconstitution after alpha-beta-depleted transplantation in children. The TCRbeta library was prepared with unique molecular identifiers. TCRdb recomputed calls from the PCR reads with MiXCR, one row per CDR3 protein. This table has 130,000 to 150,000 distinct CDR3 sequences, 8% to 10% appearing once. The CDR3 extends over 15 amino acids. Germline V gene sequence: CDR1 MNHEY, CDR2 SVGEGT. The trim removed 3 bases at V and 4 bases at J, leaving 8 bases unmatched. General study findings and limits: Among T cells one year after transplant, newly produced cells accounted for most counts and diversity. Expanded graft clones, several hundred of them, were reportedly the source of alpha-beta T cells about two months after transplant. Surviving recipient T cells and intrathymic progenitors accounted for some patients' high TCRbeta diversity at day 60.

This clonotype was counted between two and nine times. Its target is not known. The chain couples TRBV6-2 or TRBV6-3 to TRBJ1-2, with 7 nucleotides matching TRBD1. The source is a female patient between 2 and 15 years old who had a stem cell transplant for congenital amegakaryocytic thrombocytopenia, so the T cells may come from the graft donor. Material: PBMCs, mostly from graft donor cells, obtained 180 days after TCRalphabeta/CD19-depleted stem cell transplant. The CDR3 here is CASSYSGQESYGYTF. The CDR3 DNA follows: TGTGCCAGCAGTTATTCAGGACAGGAGAGCTATGGCTACACCTTC.